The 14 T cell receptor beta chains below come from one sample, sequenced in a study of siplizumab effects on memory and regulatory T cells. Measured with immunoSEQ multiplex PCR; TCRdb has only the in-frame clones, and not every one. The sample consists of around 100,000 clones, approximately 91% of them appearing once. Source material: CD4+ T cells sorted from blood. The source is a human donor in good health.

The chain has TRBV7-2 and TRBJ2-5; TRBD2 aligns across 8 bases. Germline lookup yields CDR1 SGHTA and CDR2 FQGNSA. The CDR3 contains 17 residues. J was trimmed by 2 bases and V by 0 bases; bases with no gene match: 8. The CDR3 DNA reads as TGTGCCAGCAGCTTAGCGCCACCGGGGGGGACTCAAGAGACCCAGTACTTC. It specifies CASSLAPPGGTQETQYF.

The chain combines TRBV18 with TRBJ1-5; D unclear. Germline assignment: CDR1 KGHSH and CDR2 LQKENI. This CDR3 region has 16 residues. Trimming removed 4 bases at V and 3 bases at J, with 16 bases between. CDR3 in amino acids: CASSLNPPGNNQPQHF. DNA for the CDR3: TGTGCCAGCTCACTCAACCCCCCCGGGAACAATCAGCCCCAGCATTTT.

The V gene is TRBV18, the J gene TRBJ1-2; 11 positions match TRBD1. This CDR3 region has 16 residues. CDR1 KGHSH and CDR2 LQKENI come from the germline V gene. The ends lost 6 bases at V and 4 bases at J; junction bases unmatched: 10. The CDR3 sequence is CASSPGTGGGGYGYTF. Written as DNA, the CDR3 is TGTGCCAGCTCTCCCGGGACAGGGGGAGGTGGCTATGGCTACACCTTC.

CDR3 residues: CASSFIAGGHTEQFF. The CDR3 bases are TGCGCCAGCAGCTTCATAGCGGGGGGGCATACTGAGCAGTTCTTC. The V call is TRBV5-1, the J call TRBJ2-1, with 11 bases lining up with TRBD2. Germline V CDR1 and CDR2: SGHRS, YFSETQ. The CDR3 totals 15 residues. V shed 2 bases, J shed 9 bases, and the junction held 7 bases outside the gene matches.

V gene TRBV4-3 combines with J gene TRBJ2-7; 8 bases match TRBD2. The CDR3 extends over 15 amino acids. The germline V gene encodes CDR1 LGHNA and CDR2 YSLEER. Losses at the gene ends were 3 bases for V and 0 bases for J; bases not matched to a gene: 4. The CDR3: CASSQTTSGSYEQYF. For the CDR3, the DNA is TGCGCCAGCAGCCAGACTACTAGCGGCTCCTACGAGCAGTACTTC.

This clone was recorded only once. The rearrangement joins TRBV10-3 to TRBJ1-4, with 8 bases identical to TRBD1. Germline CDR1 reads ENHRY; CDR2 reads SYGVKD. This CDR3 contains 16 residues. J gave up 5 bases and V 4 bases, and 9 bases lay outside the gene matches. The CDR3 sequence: CAISGSGTGGNEKLFF. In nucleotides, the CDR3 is TGTGCCATCAGTGGATCCGGGACAGGAGGGAATGAAAAACTGTTTTTT.

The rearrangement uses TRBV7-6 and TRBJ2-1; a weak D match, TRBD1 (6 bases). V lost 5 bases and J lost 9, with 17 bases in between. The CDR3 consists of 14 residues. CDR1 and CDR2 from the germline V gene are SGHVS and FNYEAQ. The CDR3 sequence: CASSENTGPSEQFF. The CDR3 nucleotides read TGTGCCAGCAGCGAAAACACAGGGCCTAGTGAGCAGTTCTTC.

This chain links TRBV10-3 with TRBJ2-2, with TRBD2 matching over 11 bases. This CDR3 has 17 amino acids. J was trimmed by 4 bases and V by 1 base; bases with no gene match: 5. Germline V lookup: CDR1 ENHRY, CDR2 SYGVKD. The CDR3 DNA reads TGTGCCATCAGTGAGTTAGGACTAGCGGGTCCCACCGGGGAGCTGTTTTTT. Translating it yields CAISELGLAGPTGELFF.

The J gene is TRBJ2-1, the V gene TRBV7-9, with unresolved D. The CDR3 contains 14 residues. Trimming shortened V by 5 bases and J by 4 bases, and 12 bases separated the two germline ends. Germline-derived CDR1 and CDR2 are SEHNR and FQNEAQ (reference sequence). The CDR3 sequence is CASSGPPFYNEQFF. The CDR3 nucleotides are TGTGCCAGCAGCGGGCCCCCATTTTACAATGAGCAGTTCTTC.

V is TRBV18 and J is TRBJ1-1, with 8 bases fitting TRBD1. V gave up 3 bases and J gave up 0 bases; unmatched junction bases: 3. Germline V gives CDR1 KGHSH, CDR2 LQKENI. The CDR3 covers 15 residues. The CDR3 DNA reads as TGTGCCAGCTCACCCGCAGGGGGCATGAACACTGAAGCTTTCTTT. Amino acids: CASSPAGGMNTEAFF.

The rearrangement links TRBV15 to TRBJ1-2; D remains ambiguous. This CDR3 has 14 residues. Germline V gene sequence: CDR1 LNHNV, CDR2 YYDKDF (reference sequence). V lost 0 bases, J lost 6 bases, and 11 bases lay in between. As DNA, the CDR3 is TGTGCCACCAGCAGAGATTTTGTTGGAGATGGCTACACCTTC. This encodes CATSRDFVGDGYTF.

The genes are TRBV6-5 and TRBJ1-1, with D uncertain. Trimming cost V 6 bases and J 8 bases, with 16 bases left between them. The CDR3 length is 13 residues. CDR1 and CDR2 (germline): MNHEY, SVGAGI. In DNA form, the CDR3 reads TGTGCCAGCAGATCACTCGGACCACCCGAAGCTTTCTTT. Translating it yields CASRSLGPPEAFF.

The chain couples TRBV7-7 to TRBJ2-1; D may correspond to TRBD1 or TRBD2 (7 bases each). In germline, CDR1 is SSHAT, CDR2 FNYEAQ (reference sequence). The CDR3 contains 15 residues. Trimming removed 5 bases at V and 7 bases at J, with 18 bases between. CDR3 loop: CASSRSPGGGNEQFF. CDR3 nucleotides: TGTGCCAGCAGCCGTTCCCCAGGGGGGGGGAATGAGCAGTTCTTC.

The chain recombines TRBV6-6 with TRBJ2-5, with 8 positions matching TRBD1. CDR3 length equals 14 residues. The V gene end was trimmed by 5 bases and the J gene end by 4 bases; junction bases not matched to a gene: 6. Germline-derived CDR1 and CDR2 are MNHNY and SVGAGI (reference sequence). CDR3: CASSTRTGIETQYF. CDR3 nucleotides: TGTGCCAGCAGTACCCGGACAGGGATAGAGACCCAGTACTTC.